These 11 T cell receptor beta chains originate from one sample sequenced in a study of cytomegalovirus exposure and HLA in healthy donors. PCR was performed using 60 Vbeta and 13 Jbeta primers. Produced via immunoSEQ multiplex PCR; TCRdb's table is partial and in-frame only. Of fewer than 150,000 clones in the sample, roughly 76% are singletons; the top ten hold approximately 16%. Sequencing was done on a sample of PBMCs. The origin of the receptors is a man in his fifties or sixties in good health and CMV-seropositive.

The CDR3 region has the DNA TGTGCCAGCAGTCTAAGACAGGGGAACACTGAAGCTTTCTTT. Translation: CASSLRQGNTEAFF. The chain has TRBV27 and TRBJ1-1; 7 bases line up with TRBD1. Looked up from germline, CDR1 is MNHEY and CDR2 is SMNVEV (reference sequence). V lost 5 bases and J lost 1; bases outside the gene matches: 4. The CDR3 loop spans 14 amino acids.

This clone was observed a handful of times. The chain uses TRBV6-6 and TRBJ1-3; no clear D gene. The CDR3 covers 16 residues. V was clipped by 0 bases and J by 0 bases, with 9 bases between them. The germline V gene has CDR1 MNHNY and CDR2 SVGAGI (reference sequence). The CDR3 DNA follows: TGTGCCAGCAGTTACTCCACCAGAAGCTCTGGAAACACCATATATTTT. Protein product: CASSYSTRSSGNTIYF.

The genes are TRBV6-5 and TRBJ1-2; TRBD1 aligns across 9 bases. Trimming at V came to 4 bases and at J to 4 bases, leaving 7 bases not matched to a gene. The CDR3 covers 15 residues. Germline V lookup: CDR1 MNHEY, CDR2 SVGAGI. The CDR3 nucleotides are TGTGCCAGCAGTTTTGACAGGGGGATTTCCTATGGCTACACCTTC. This encodes CASSFDRGISYGYTF.

In its sample, this clone was seen once. V gene TRBV29-1 combines with J gene TRBJ2-3, with 15 positions matching TRBD2. The CDR3 covers 17 residues. In germline, CDR1 is SQVTM, CDR2 ANQGSEA. V lost 7 bases, J lost 0 bases, and 8 bases stayed unmatched. The CDR3 reads CSALGLAGGLSTDTQYF. CDR3 nucleotide sequence: TGCAGCGCCTTGGGACTAGCGGGAGGCCTTAGCACAGATACGCAGTATTTT.

The chain links TRBV15 to TRBJ1-2, with D possibly TRBD1 on 5 matching bases. With 1 base removed from V and 2 bases from J, the gap between germline ends came to 17 bases. The germline V gene has CDR1 LNHNV and CDR2 YYDKDF (reference sequence). CDR3 length: 17 amino acids. The CDR3 coding sequence is TGTGCCACCAGCAGAGGCCTTCTCAGGGATACAAACTATGGCTACACCTTC. This encodes CATSRGLLRDTNYGYTF.

The chain joins TRBV7-2 to TRBJ2-5; 11 nucleotides agree with TRBD2. The germline gives CDR1 SGHTA, CDR2 FQGNSA. CDR3 length: 15 amino acids. The ends lost 6 bases at V and 4 bases at J; junction bases unmatched: 7. CDR3 protein: CASSQLAGAPETQYF. The CDR3 bases are TGTGCCAGCAGTCAACTAGCGGGAGCCCCAGAGACCCAGTACTTC.

The genes are TRBV7-9 and TRBJ1-1; D uncertain. In germline, CDR1 is SEHNR, CDR2 FQNEAQ (reference sequence). Trimming shortened V by 2 bases and J by 1 base, and 8 bases separated the two germline ends. CDR3 length: 14 residues. CDR3 DNA sequence: TGTGCCAGCAGCTTATCACAGACGAACACTGAAGCTTTCTTT. As protein: CASSLSQTNTEAFF.

This chain joins TRBV6-5 and TRBJ1-3; D uncertain. CDR1 and CDR2 (germline): MNHEY, SVGAGI. Deletions cut 11 bases from V and 3 bases from J, with 14 bases between. The CDR3 runs 13 residues. CDR3 sequence: CASGVPGGNTIYF. The CDR3, as DNA: TGTGCCTCCGGGGTACCGGGTGGAAACACCATATATTTT.

This rearrangement joins TRBV7-2 to TRBJ2-3; 8 nucleotides match TRBD2. V lost 5 bases and J lost 8; bases outside the gene matches: 12. This CDR3 has 15 residues. The germline V gene encodes CDR1 SGHTA and CDR2 FQGNSA. The CDR3 sequence: CASSKIAGTEGTQYF. In nucleotides, the CDR3 is TGTGCCAGCAGCAAAATAGCGGGAACGGAAGGTACGCAGTATTTT. The full variable domain, with the rest looked up from reference TRBV7-2 and TRBJ2-3, is GAGVSQSPSNKVTEKGKDVELRCDPISGHTALYWYRQSLGQGLEFLIYFQGNSAPDKSGLPSDRFSAERTGGSVSTLTIQRTQQEDSAVYLCASSKIAGTEGTQYFGPGTRLTVL.

This clone was seen a single time. The chain employs TRBV6-6 and TRBJ2-5; unclear D gene. The V gene's germline CDR1 is MNHNY and CDR2 SVGAGI (reference sequence). The CDR3 runs 11 residues. V dropped 4 bases and J dropped 9 bases, with 9 bases sitting between them. CDR3 sequence reads: CASSSTAAQYF. CDR3 bases: TGTGCCAGCAGTTCTACTGCGGCCCAGTACTTC.

V is TRBV7-9 and J is TRBJ2-2; D is possibly TRBD2 (7 bases). V was trimmed by 0 bases and J by 4 bases, leaving 9 bases between them. Germline CDR1 is SEHNR and CDR2 is FQNEAQ (reference sequence). The CDR3 totals 15 residues. For the CDR3, the DNA is TGTGCCAGCAGCTTAGCGGGAGGGGGCACCGGGGAGCTGTTTTTT. It encodes CASSLAGGGTGELFF.